This TCR beta chain stems from a study of shared clonotypes between healthy human individuals. V gave up 4 bases and J gave up 0 bases, with 11 bases separating them. Germline-derived CDR1 and CDR2 are SQVTM and ANQGSEA. CDR3 size: 14 residues. TCRdb's copy holds only in-frame clones and misses some; the assay was immunoSEQ multiplex PCR. The sample carries roughly 480,000 clones, 79% recorded once. The V and J genes are TRBV29-1 and TRBJ2-3; D not certain. This clonotype was obtained from a woman between 40 and 50 years old in good health. Some clones in this sample may be carry-over from other donors' samples. Sequences were obtained from PBMCs. Here the CDR3 DNA reads TGCAGCGTTGTGGGGTCTACCAGCACAGATACGCAGTATTTT. Encoded protein: CSVVGSTSTDTQYF.